These 3 T cell receptor beta chains were all obtained from the same sample, sequenced in a study of CD4+ T cells in melanoma. TCRdb's copy holds only in-frame clones and misses some; the assay was immunoSEQ multiplex PCR. In the table there are over 10,000 clones, over 65% of which are singletons. Sequenced material: cells from a culture (not recorded whether cultured in vitro). The source is a human donor with melanoma.

CDR3 bases: TGTGCCAGCAGCTTTTCGGCAGGGATCTCACCCCTCCACTTT. Translation: CASSFSAGISPLHF. The rearrangement joins TRBV7-9 to TRBJ1-6, with D maybe TRBD1 (5 bases). Trimming pared 3 bases from V and 10 bases from J, leaving 13 bases between. Germline V lookup: CDR1 SEHNR, CDR2 FQNEAQ (reference sequence). This CDR3 is 14 amino acids long.

The chain recombines TRBV5-1 with TRBJ2-3; 7 bases are a match to TRBD2. Germline-derived CDR1 and CDR2 are SGHRS and YFSETQ. This CDR3 has 16 residues. With 0 bases clipped from V and 1 base from J, the junction kept 5 bases outside the gene matches. The CDR3 DNA reads TGCGCCAGCAGCTTGGTTCTAGCGGTGGGCACAGATACGCAGTATTTT. Amino acid sequence: CASSLVLAVGTDTQYF. The full variable domain, its missing parts supplied by reference TRBV5-1 and TRBJ2-3, is KAGVTQTPRYLIKTRGQQVTLSCSPISGHRSVSWYQQTPGQGLQFLFEYFSETQRNKGNFPGRFSGRQFSNSRSEMNVSTLELGDSALYLCASSLVLAVGTDTQYFGPGTRLTVL.

The rearrangement uses TRBV6-5 and TRBJ1-5; 7 bases map to TRBD1. Germline V gene lookup returns CDR1 MNHEY and CDR2 SVGAGI. With V trimmed by 7 bases and J by 6 bases, 6 bases remained unmatched. This CDR3 contains 13 residues. The CDR3 spells CASKQGQSQPQHF. The DNA for the CDR3 is TGTGCCAGCAAACAGGGGCAAAGTCAGCCCCAGCATTTT.